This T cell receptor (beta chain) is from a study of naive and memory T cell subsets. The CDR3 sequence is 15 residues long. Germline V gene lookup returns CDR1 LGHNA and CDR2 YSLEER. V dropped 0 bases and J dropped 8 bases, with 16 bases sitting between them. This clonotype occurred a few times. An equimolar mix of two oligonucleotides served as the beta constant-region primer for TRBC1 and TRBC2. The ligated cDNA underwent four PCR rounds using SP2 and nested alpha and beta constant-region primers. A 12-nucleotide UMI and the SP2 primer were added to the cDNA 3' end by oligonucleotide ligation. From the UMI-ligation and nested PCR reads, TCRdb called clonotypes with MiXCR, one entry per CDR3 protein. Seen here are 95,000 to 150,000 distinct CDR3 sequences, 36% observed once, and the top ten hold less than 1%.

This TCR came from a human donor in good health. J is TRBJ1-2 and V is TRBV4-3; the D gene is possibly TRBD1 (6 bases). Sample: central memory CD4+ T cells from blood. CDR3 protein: CASSQDTGRVEGYTF. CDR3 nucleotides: TGCGCCAGCAGCCAAGATACAGGGAGGGTGGAAGGCTACACCTTC.